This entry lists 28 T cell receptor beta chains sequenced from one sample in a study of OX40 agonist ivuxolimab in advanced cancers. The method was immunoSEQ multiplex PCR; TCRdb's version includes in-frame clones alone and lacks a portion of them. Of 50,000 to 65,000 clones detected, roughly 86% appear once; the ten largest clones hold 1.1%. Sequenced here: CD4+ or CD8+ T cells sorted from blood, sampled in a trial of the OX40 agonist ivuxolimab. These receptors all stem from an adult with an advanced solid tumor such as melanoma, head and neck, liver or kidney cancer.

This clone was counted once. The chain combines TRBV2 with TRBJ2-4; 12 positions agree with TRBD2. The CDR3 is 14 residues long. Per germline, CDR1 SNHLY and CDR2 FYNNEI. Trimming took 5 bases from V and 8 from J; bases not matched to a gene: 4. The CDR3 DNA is TGTGCCAGCAGTCTAGCGGGAGGGACCGACATTCAGTACTTC. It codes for CASSLAGGTDIQYF.

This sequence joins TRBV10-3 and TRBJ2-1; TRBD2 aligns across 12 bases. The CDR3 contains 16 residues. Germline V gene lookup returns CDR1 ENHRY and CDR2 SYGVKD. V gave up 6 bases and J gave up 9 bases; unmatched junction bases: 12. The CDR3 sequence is CAIRRTSGTSGGEQFF. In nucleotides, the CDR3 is TGTGCCATCAGGCGGACTAGCGGGACGAGTGGTGGTGAGCAGTTCTTC.

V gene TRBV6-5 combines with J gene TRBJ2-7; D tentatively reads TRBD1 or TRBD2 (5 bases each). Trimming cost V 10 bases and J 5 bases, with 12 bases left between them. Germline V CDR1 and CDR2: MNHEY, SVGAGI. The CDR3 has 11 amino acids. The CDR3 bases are TGTGCCACCAACCAGGGAGACGAGCAGTACTTC. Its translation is CATNQGDEQYF.

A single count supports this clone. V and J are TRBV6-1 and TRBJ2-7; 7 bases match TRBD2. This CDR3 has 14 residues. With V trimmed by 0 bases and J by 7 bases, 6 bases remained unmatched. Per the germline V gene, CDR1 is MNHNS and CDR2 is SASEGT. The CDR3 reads CASSEAGGMGEQYF. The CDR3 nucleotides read TGTGCCAGCAGTGAAGCCGGGGGGATGGGAGAGCAGTACTTC.

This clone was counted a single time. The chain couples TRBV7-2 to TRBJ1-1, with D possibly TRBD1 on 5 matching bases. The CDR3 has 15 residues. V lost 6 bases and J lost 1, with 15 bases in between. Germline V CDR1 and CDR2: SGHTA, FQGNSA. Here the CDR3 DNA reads TGTGCCAGCAGTACCTTCGGGACCTCGAACACTGAAGCTTTCTTT. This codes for CASSTFGTSNTEAFF.

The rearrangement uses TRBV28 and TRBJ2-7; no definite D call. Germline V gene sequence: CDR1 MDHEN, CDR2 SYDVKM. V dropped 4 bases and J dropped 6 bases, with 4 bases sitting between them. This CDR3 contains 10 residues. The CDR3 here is CASSWREQYF. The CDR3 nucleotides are TGTGCCAGCAGTTGGCGCGAGCAGTACTTC.

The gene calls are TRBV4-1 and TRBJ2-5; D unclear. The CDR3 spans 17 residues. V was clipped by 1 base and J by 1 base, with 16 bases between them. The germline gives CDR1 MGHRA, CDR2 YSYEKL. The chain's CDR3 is CASSQGVFGSSQETQYF. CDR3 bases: TGCGCCAGCAGCCAAGGGGTTTTCGGTTCTTCCCAAGAGACCCAGTACTTC.

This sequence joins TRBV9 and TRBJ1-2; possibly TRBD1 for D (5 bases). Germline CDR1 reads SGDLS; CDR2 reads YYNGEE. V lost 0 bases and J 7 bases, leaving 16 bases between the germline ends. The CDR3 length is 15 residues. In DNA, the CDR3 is TGTGCCAGCAGCGTAGGGGGCAGGGACGGCGTTGGCTACACCTTC. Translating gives CASSVGGRDGVGYTF. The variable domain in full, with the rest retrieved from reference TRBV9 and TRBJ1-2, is DSGVTQTPKHLITATGQRVTLRCSPRSGDLSVYWYQQSLDQGLQFLIQYYNGEERAKGNILERFSAQQFPDLHSELNLSSLELGDSALYFCASSVGGRDGVGYTFGSGTRLTVV.

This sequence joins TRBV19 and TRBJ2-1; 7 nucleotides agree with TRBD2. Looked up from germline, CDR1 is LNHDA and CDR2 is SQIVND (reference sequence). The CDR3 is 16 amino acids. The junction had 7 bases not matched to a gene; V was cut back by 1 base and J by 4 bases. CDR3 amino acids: CASSIGGSGTYNEQFF. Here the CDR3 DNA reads TGTGCCAGTAGTATAGGGGGAAGCGGGACTTACAATGAGCAGTTCTTC.

The CDR3 protein is CASSFDRGEQYF. CDR3 nucleotide sequence: TGTGCCAGCAGCTTTGACAGGGGCGAGCAGTACTTC. V and J are TRBV7-6 and TRBJ2-7; 8 bases fit TRBD1. With 3 bases clipped from V and 6 bases from J, the junction kept 1 base outside the gene matches. Germline V lookup: CDR1 SGHVS, CDR2 FNYEAQ. The CDR3 has 12 residues.

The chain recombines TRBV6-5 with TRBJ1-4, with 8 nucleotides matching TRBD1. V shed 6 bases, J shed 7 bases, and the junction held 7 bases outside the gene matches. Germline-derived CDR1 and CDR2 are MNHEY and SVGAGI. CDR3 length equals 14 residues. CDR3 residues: CASREDRVGEKLFF. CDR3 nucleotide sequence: TGTGCCAGCAGGGAGGACAGGGTGGGTGAAAAACTGTTTTTT.

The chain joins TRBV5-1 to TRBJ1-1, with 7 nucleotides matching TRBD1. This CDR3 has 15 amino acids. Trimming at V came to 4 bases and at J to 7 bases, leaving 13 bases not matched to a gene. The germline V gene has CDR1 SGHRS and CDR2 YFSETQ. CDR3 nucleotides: TGCGCCAGCAGCCGGTCAAACCCCGGACAGGATGAAGCTTTCTTT. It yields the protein CASSRSNPGQDEAFF.

The CDR3 DNA is TGCGCCAGCAGCTTGGGAAGGCGATTGAACACTGAAGCTTTCTTT. Amino acids: CASSLGRRLNTEAFF. The chain is built from TRBV5-1 and TRBJ1-1; no firm D call. CDR1 and CDR2 from the germline V gene are SGHRS and YFSETQ. This CDR3 has 15 amino acids. Trimming shortened V by 0 bases and J by 0 bases, and 9 bases separated the two germline ends.

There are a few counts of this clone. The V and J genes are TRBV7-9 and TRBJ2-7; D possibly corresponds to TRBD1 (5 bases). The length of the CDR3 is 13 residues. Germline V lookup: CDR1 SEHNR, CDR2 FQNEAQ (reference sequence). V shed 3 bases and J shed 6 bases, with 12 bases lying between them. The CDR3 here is CASSFSAQGEQYF. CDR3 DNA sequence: TGTGCCAGCAGCTTTTCCGCGCAGGGCGAGCAGTACTTC.

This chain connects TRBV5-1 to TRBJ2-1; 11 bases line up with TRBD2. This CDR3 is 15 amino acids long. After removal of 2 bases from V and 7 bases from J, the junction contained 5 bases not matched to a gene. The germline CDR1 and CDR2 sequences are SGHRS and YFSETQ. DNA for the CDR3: TGCGCCAGCAGCTTAACTAGCGGGAGTATTAATGAGCAGTTCTTC. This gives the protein CASSLTSGSINEQFF.

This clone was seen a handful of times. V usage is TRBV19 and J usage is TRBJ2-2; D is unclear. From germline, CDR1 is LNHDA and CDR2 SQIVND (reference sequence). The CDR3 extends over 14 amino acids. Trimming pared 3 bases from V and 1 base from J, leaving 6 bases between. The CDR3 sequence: CASSMMQNTGELFF. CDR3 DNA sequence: TGTGCCAGTAGTATGATGCAGAACACCGGGGAGCTGTTTTTT.

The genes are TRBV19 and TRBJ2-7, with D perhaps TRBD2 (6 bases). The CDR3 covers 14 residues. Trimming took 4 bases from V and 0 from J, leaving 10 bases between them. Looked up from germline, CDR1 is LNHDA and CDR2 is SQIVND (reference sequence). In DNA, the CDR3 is TGTGCCAGTAGTACGGGGGTTCTCTCCTACGAGCAGTACTTC. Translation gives CASSTGVLSYEQYF.

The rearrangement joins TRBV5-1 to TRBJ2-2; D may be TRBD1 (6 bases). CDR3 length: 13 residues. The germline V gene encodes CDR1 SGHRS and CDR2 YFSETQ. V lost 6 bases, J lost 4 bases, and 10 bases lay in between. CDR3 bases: TGCGCCAGCAAAGGGGGTTTCACCGGGGAGCTGTTTTTT. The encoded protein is CASKGGFTGELFF.

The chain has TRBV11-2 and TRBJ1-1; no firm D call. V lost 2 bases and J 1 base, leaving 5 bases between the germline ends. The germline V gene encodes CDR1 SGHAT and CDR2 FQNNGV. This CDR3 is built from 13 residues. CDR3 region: CASSLSRNTEAFF. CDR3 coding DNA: TGTGCCAGCAGCTTATCTAGGAACACTGAAGCTTTCTTT. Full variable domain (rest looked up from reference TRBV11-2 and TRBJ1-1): EAGVAQSPRYKIIEKRQSVAFWCNPISGHATLYWYQQILGQGPKLLIQFQNNGVVDDSQLPKDRFSAERLKGVDSTLKIQPAKLEDSAVYLCASSLSRNTEAFFGQGTRLTVV.

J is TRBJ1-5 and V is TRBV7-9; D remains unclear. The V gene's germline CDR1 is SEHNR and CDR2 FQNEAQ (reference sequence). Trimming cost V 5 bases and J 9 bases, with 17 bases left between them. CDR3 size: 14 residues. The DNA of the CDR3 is TGTGCCAGCAGCCCGCTGGAGGGTGAAGGGCCCCAGCATTTT. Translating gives CASSPLEGEGPQHF.

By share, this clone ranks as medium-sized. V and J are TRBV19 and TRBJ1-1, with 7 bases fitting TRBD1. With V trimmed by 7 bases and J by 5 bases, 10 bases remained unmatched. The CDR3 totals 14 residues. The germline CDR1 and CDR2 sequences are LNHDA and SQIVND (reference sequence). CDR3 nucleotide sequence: TGTGCCAGTACCGGCTTACAGGGGCAGACTGAAGCTTTCTTT. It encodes CASTGLQGQTEAFF.

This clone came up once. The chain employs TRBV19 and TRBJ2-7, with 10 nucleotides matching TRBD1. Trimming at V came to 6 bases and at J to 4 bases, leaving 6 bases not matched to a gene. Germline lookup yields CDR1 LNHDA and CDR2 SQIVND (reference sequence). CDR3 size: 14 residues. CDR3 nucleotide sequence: TGTGCCAGTAGATCCGACAGGGGGCTGTACGAGCAGTACTTC. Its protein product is CASRSDRGLYEQYF.

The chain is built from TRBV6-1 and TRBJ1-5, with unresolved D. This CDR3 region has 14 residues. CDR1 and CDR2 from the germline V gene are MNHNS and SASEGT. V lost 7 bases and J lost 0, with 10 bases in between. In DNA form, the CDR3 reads TGTGCCAGCACGGGTAGCTATAGCAATCAGCCCCAGCATTTT. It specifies CASTGSYSNQPQHF.

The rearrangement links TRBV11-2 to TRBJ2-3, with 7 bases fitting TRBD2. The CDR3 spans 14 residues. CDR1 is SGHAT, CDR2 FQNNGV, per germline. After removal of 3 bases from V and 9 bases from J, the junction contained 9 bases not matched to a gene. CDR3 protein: CASSFRDYDGTQYF. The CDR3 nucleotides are TGTGCCAGCAGCTTCCGGGACTACGATGGGACGCAGTATTTT.

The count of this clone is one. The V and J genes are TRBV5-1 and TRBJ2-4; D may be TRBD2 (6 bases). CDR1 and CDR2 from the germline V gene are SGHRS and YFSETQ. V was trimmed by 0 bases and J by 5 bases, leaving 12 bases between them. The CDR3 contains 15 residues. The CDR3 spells CASSLAGGDQNIQYF. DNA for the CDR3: TGCGCCAGCAGCTTGGCAGGAGGGGATCAAAACATTCAGTACTTC.

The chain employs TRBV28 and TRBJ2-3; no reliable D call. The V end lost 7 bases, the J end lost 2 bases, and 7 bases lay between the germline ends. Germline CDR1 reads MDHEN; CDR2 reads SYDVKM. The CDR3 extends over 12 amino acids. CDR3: CASNVNTDTQYF. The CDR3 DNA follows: TGTGCCAGCAACGTCAACACAGATACGCAGTATTTT.

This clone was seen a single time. The CDR3 nucleotides read TGTGCCAGCAGCTTAGCGGGAGGAACCTACGAGCAGTACTTC. The encoded protein is CASSLAGGTYEQYF. This sequence joins TRBV7-9 and TRBJ2-7; possibly TRBD2 for D (6 bases). The germline gives CDR1 SEHNR, CDR2 FQNEAQ (reference sequence). V lost 0 bases and J 2 bases, leaving 8 bases between the germline ends. This CDR3 comprises 14 residues.

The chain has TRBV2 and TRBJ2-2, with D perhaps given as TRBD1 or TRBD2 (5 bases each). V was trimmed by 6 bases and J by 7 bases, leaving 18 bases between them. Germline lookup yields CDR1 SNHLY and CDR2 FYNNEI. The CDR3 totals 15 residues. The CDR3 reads CASRTGPGEGGELFF. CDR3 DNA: TGTGCCAGCAGAACAGGCCCGGGCGAGGGCGGGGAGCTGTTTTTT. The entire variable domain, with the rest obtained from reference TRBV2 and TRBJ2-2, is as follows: EPEVTQTPSHQVTQMGQEVILRCVPISNHLYFYWYRQILGQKVEFLVSFYNNEISEKSEIFDDQFSVERPDGSNFTLKIRSTKLEDSAMYFCASRTGPGEGGELFFGEGSRLTVL.